One sample yielded the 20 T cell receptor beta chains listed below, sequenced in a study of blood T cell repertoires in COVID-19. Sequencing was performed with immunoSEQ multiplex PCR; in TCRdb, only in-frame clones are kept and a portion is missing. The sample records about 140,000 clones, about three quarters being singletons. What was sequenced was peripheral blood. These receptors were taken from a woman between 45 and 65 years old with active or convalescent COVID-19.

The V call is TRBV7-2, the J call TRBJ2-3; TRBD2 matches 7 bases. With V trimmed by 5 bases and J by 6 bases, 8 bases remained unmatched. The length of the CDR3 is 14 residues. From germline, CDR1 is SGHTA and CDR2 FQGNSA. Here the CDR3 DNA reads TGTGCCAGCAGCCTCGGACTAGGCCGGGATACGCAGTATTTT. It is translated as CASSLGLGRDTQYF.

This chain uses TRBV5-1 with TRBJ1-1; a possible D gene is TRBD1 (5 bases). This CDR3 has 13 amino acids. Germline V lookup: CDR1 SGHRS, CDR2 YFSETQ. V was shortened by 4 bases and J by 3 bases, with 10 bases between the two germline ends. The CDR3 sequence is CASSSDSYTEAFF. CDR3 nucleotide sequence: TGCGCCAGCAGCAGCGACAGCTACACTGAAGCTTTCTTT.

For the CDR3, the DNA is TGTGCCACCAGTGATTCTAGCGGGGTCTACAATGAGCAGTTCTTC. Its protein is CATSDSSGVYNEQFF. V gene TRBV24-1 combines with J gene TRBJ2-1, with 9 nucleotides matching TRBD2. The CDR3 totals 15 residues. The V gene end was trimmed by 2 bases and the J gene end by 3 bases; junction bases not matched to a gene: 1. Germline V gene data show CDR1 as KGHDR and CDR2 as SFDVKD.

The table lists this clone with a few counts. This chain joins TRBV5-1 and TRBJ2-5; D might be TRBD1 (6 bases). CDR1 is SGHRS and CDR2 is YFSETQ in the germline V gene. The CDR3 extends over 15 amino acids. V shed 1 base and J shed 5 bases, with 15 bases lying between them. The CDR3 region has the DNA TGCGCCAGCAGCTTGTCCCTGGGGGCGCGGGAGACCCAGTACTTC. This gives the protein CASSLSLGARETQYF.

V is TRBV5-1 and J is TRBJ2-1; 8 positions match TRBD2. The CDR3 loop spans 15 amino acids. Germline CDR1 reads SGHRS; CDR2 reads YFSETQ. J lost 6 bases, V lost 1 base, and 6 bases had no gene match. DNA for the CDR3: TGCGCCAGCAGCTTGTCCGGGACTAGTGTCAATGAGCAGTTCTTC. Amino acids: CASSLSGTSVNEQFF. The full variable domain, rest sourced from reference TRBV5-1 and TRBJ2-1, is KAGVTQTPRYLIKTRGQQVTLSCSPISGHRSVSWYQQTPGQGLQFLFEYFSETQRNKGNFPGRFSGRQFSNSRSEMNVSTLELGDSALYLCASSLSGTSVNEQFFGPGTRLTVL.

The chain employs TRBV24-1 and TRBJ2-3; D is undetermined. CDR3 size: 15 residues. The V end lost 4 bases, the J end lost 3 bases, and 13 bases lay between the germline ends. Germline CDR1 is KGHDR and CDR2 is SFDVKD. The CDR3 DNA reads as TGTGCCACCAGTGAGAGGAAGATGAATACAGATACGCAGTATTTT. This sequence encodes CATSERKMNTDTQYF.

The rearrangement links TRBV18 to TRBJ1-1; TRBD1 agrees at 7 bases. Trimming took 4 bases from V and 1 from J; bases not matched to a gene: 6. Germline CDR1 reads KGHSH; CDR2 reads LQKENI. The CDR3 is made up of 15 amino acids. The CDR3 protein is CASSRRQGPNTEAFF. The CDR3, as DNA: TGTGCCAGCTCACGCCGACAGGGTCCGAACACTGAAGCTTTCTTT.

The V call is TRBV12-5, the J call TRBJ1-2; TRBD1 matches 8 bases. The CDR3 contains 13 residues. Germline CDR1 reads LGHNT; CDR2 reads FRNRAP. V lost 5 bases to trimming and J lost 10 bases; unmatched junction nucleotides: 9. As DNA, the CDR3 is TGTGCTAGTGGTGGGACAGGAGAGACCTACTACACCTTC. Amino acid sequence: CASGGTGETYYTF. Together with reference TRBV12-5 and TRBJ1-2, the CDR3 gives the full variable domain: DARVTQTPRHKVTEMGQEVTMRCQPILGHNTVFWYRQTMMQGLELLAYFRNRAPLDDSGMPKDRFSAEMPDATLATLKIQPSEPRDSAVYFCASGGTGETYYTFGSGTRLTVV.

The chain combines TRBV4-2 with TRBJ1-1, with D perhaps matching TRBD1 (5 bases). Germline V gives CDR1 LGHNA, CDR2 YNFKEQ. This CDR3 contains 16 residues. The V end was cut by 2 bases, the J end by 3 bases, with 16 bases between. The CDR3 DNA sequence: TGTGCCAGCAGCCAATCTGGCAGGGAATGGGACACTGAAGCTTTCTTT. Translated, it gives CASSQSGREWDTEAFF.

This clone appeared a single time. The genes are TRBV19 and TRBJ1-5, with D possibly being TRBD1 (5 bases). The CDR3 covers 15 residues. CDR1 LNHDA and CDR2 SQIVND come from the germline V gene (reference sequence). Trimming took 3 bases from V and 1 from J, leaving 10 bases between them. In nucleotides, the CDR3 is TGTGCCAGTAGTATGGAGGGGTTCAGCAATCAGCCCCAGCATTTT. It encodes CASSMEGFSNQPQHF. The whole variable domain, filled in from reference TRBV19 and TRBJ1-5, reads DGGITQSPKYLFRKEGQNVTLSCEQNLNHDAMYWYRQDPGQGLRLIYYSQIVNDFQKGDIAEGYSVSREKKESFPLTVTSAQKNPTAFYLCASSMEGFSNQPQHFGDGTRLSIL.

The rearrangement uses TRBV6-5 and TRBJ1-3, with TRBD1 as a possible D gene (5 bases). The CDR3 loop spans 14 amino acids. Trimming shortened V by 7 bases and J by 0 bases, and 10 bases separated the two germline ends. Germline V CDR1 and CDR2: MNHEY, SVGAGI. The DNA of the CDR3 is TGTGCCAGCACCGACAGCAACTCTGGAAACACCATATATTTT. The encoded protein is CASTDSNSGNTIYF.

This clone showed up just a few times. The chain has TRBV6-1 and TRBJ1-1, with D possibly matching TRBD1 (6 bases). V was pared by 2 bases and J by 9 bases, with 13 bases between. Germline CDR1 reads MNHNS; CDR2 reads SASEGT. The CDR3 runs to 13 residues. The CDR3 DNA reads as TGTGCCAGCAGTGAACAAACAGGGATGCAAGCTTTCTTT. This sequence encodes CASSEQTGMQAFF.

The V call is TRBV7-8, the J call TRBJ2-5; no clear D gene. In germline, CDR1 is SGHVS, CDR2 FQNEAQ. V was clipped by 3 bases and J by 4 bases, with 6 bases between them. This CDR3 is 12 amino acids long. The CDR3 loop is CASSFNRETQYF. CDR3 DNA sequence: TGTGCCAGCAGCTTTAATCGAGAGACCCAGTACTTC.

The V call is TRBV7-2, the J call TRBJ2-7, with D tentatively TRBD1 (5 bases). V shed 5 bases and J shed 3 bases, with 11 bases lying between them. CDR3 length: 13 amino acids. Per germline, CDR1 SGHTA and CDR2 FQGNSA. In DNA, the CDR3 is TGTGCCAGCAGCCCTGAGGACAACTACGAGCAGTACTTC. Protein: CASSPEDNYEQYF.

Of note for this clone: Mismatch with germline at one junction end may stem from a read error. CDR3 residues: CASSNFDTTSGSSNEQFF. The CDR3 DNA reads as TGTGCCAGCAGCAATTTTGACACGACTAGCGGTTCCTCCAATGAGCAGTTCTTC. This chain uses TRBV3-1 (or the pseudogene TRBV3-2) with TRBJ2-1; 9 bases agree with TRBD2. CDR3 length equals 18 residues. Germline CDR1 is LGHDT and CDR2 is YNNKEL (reference sequence).

This clone was observed many times. The J gene is TRBJ2-3, the V gene TRBV19; possibly TRBD1 for D (5 bases). V lost 5 bases, J lost 8 bases, and 11 bases lay in between. From germline, CDR1 is LNHDA and CDR2 SQIVND (reference sequence). The CDR3 is made up of 12 amino acids. The CDR3 sequence is CASSVRGSTQYF. The CDR3 region has the DNA TGTGCCAGTAGTGTAAGGGGAAGTACGCAGTATTTT.

V and J are TRBV18 and TRBJ1-1; D remains ambiguous. Germline V gene lookup returns CDR1 KGHSH and CDR2 LQKENI. CDR3 length: 16 residues. The ends were cut back, 1 base at V and 3 bases at J, with 15 bases in the middle. CDR3 coding DNA: TGTGCCAGCTCACCACAAAGGGCTAGGGAGTACACTGAAGCTTTCTTT. Amino acids: CASSPQRAREYTEAFF.

V is TRBV3-1 (or the pseudogene TRBV3-2) and J is TRBJ2-7, with 9 positions matching TRBD2. The ends lost 1 base at V and 4 bases at J; junction bases unmatched: 5. In germline, CDR1 is LGHDT, CDR2 YNNKEL (reference sequence). The CDR3 spans 15 residues. The DNA of the CDR3 is TGTGCCAGCAGCCAAGCTAGCGGGAACCGATACGAGCAGTACTTC. Translation gives CASSQASGNRYEQYF.

The chain couples TRBV18 to TRBJ2-7; TRBD1 is a possible D gene (6 bases). Trimming took 4 bases from V and 2 from J, leaving 12 bases between them. There are 14 residues in the CDR3. Germline V lookup: CDR1 KGHSH, CDR2 LQKENI. CDR3 sequence: CASSRRQEAYEQYF. The CDR3 DNA follows: TGTGCCAGCTCACGCAGACAGGAGGCCTACGAGCAGTACTTC. Using reference TRBV18 and TRBJ2-7 for the parts outside the CDR3, the full variable domain is NAGVMQNPRHLVRRRGQEARLRCSPMKGHSHVYWYRQLPEEGLKFMVYLQKENIIDESGMPKERFSAEFPKEGPSILRIQQVVRGDSAAYFCASSRRQEAYEQYFGPGTRLTVT.

V gene TRBV19 combines with J gene TRBJ1-2; TRBD1 matches 11 bases. With V trimmed by 7 bases and J by 4 bases, 20 bases remained unmatched. Germline V lookup: CDR1 LNHDA, CDR2 SQIVND (reference sequence). CDR3 length: 19 amino acids. CDR3 protein: CASTNPGVGQGAISYGYTF. The CDR3 nucleotides read TGTGCCAGTACGAACCCGGGGGTTGGACAGGGGGCCATATCCTATGGCTACACCTTC.